Sequencing of this T cell receptor beta chain was carried out in a study of long-term antiretroviral therapy in people with HIV. The samples comprised roughly 0.9-10 million cryopreserved PBMC ahead of DNA extraction. An immunoSEQ assay, version v3.0, was performed at survey level. Sequencing used immunoSEQ multiplex PCR; TCRdb keeps in-frame clones, though not all of them. The sample has tens of thousands of clones, around 83% seen once. Study-wide results and limits: HIV repertoires spanned narrower CDR3 length ranges than controls. Diversity went up after ART and still fell short of transplant donor controls.

The CDR3 has 15 amino acids. The V gene's germline CDR1 is MDHEN and CDR2 SYDVKM. This clone was seen more than once but under ten times. Its target is unknown. The junction departs from the called germline gene at one end, perhaps through a read error. The sample was unsorted PBMCs, taken 2.8 years before starting antiretroviral therapy. The sequence was obtained from a woman under 40 with HIV. V gene TRBV28 combines with J gene TRBJ1-2, with TRBD1 matching 9 bases. The chain's CDR3 is CASRETGQGQKGTFF. CDR3 sequence (DNA): TGTGCCAGCAGGGAAACCGGACAGGGGCAAAAGGGGACCTTCTTC.